This is a list of T cell receptor beta chains from one sample in a study of cytomegalovirus exposure and HLA in healthy donors. Sequencing used immunoSEQ multiplex PCR; TCRdb keeps in-frame clones, though not all of them. The sample consists of some 120,000 clones, approximately 80% of them appearing once. Sequencing was performed on PBMCs. Source of these receptors: a human donor in good health. The CDR3 runs from the conserved cysteine through the conserved F or W. Not every row has a clone size; where given, it reads once, few, many or a size class.

TRBV7-9	NA	CASSPRTGGMNTEAFF
TRBV7-9	NA	CASSLTFENTEAFF
TRBV7-8	NA	CASSSTRRGLITGELFF
TRBV6-5	NA	CASSRGSGANVLTF
TRBV5-1	NA	CASSLAGGSNQPQHF
TRBV7-2	NA	CASSHPGQLMEAFF
TRBV7-2	NA	CASSYPGQHYVF
TRBV7-7	NA	CASSPTGQGAYNEQFF
TRBV7-8	NA	CASSKRSGGENNEQFF
TRBV7-9	once	CASSFSSRGANEQFF
TRBV5-1	NA	CASSIDRDRRASGYTF
TRBV6-1	NA	CASTPGLASYEQYF
TRBV7-6	once	CASSFGGGMRYTF
TRBV6-1	few	CASTQGAYGYTF
TRBV5-6	NA	CASSLVGGEYGYTF
TRBV11-2	NA	CASSLDIGGAWVVAFF
TRBV9	once	CASSLPTGTSNYGYTF
TRBV7-2	NA	CASSTPRGSTEAFF
TRBV7-8	NA	CASSFLPTATNEKLFF
TRBV5-1	NA	CASRTSGGNNEQFF
TRBV7-9	few	CASSRPSVPSYGYTF
TRBV6-6	few	CASTYAPGTGREAFF
TRBV15	once	CATSRRDRLVTEAFF
TRBV2	NA	CASSESTLILNTEAFF
TRBV9	NA	CASSVTQGVGWDTEAFF
TRBV2	NA	CASTGALPSGGFYEQYF
TRBV18	NA	CASSPPRGGQETQYF
TRBV18	once	CASSPNEGGGNTEAFF